This T cell receptor beta chain was recovered during a study of T cell repertoires in cytomegalovirus infection. Looking at the study overall: Epitope selection comprised recently identified HLA-C-restricted CMV epitopes and well-studied HLA-B-restricted CMV epitopes. Shared public TCR beta signatures pointed to both CMV infection and a matching HLA type. The study, taken as a whole, reports: Identification of carriers of CMV plus the relevant HLA was performed using cumulative public TCR beta family frequency.

Each CDR3 protein gets one entry after TCRdb re-called the reads with MiXCR. The sample holds 380,000 or so distinct CDR3 sequences, around a third seen once. This clonotype was seen only once. The antigen remains undetermined. The CDR3 spans 15 residues. Trimming cost V 2 bases and J 6 bases; bases outside gene matches: 8. Germline lookup yields CDR1 MDHEN and CDR2 SYDVKM. The TCR comes from a human donor in good health (CMV status not recorded). Some clones in this sample may be carry-over from other donors' samples. The chain combines TRBV28 with TRBJ2-7; 9 nucleotides align to TRBD2. The sample was cultured PBMCs, taken from culture after CMV antigen stimulation. Written as DNA, the CDR3 is TGTGCCAGCAGTTTAGCGGTAGCGGGAGTGAGCGAGCAGTACTTC. Residues: CASSLAVAGVSEQYF.